This TCR beta chain was found in a study of T cell repertoires in cytomegalovirus infection. The wider study: Peptides in the study included HLA-C-restricted and HLA-B-restricted CMV epitopes. Public TCR beta signatures indicated both CMV infection and matching HLA type. Study results and limitations: Using cumulative public TCR beta family frequency, the authors identified those who carried CMV together with the relevant HLA. HLA-C-restricted CMV clonotypes gave the most frequent clonotype in two of eight donors.

CDR1 and CDR2 (germline): MDHEN, SYDVKM. After removal of 6 bases from V and 3 bases from J, the junction contained 16 bases not matched to a gene. This CDR3 comprises 19 residues. With respect to this clonotype: Antigen specificity is unknown.

TCRdb reprocessed the reads via MiXCR and lists one record per CDR3 protein. The table has approximately 500,000 distinct CDR3 sequences, around a third seen once. This clonotype was obtained from a human donor in good health (CMV status not recorded). Some clones in this sample may be carry-over from other donors' samples. The chain carries TRBV28 and TRBJ2-6; 8 bases are shared with TRBD1. This material consisted of cultured PBMCs, taken from culture after CMV antigen stimulation. As DNA, the CDR3 is TGTGCCAGCAGGTCGCCCCAGGGGGCGCAGGGGTTTGGGGCCAACGTCCTGACTTTC. Its translation: CASRSPQGAQGFGANVLTF. Supplemented by reference TRBV28 and TRBJ2-6, the full variable domain reads DVKVTQSSRYLVKRTGEKVFLECVQDMDHENMFWYRQDPGLGLRLIYFSYDVKMKEKGDIPEGYSVSREKKERFSLILESASTNQTSMYLCASRSPQGAQGFGANVLTFGAGSRLTVL.